This passage covers 5 T cell receptor beta chains from one sample sequenced in a study of blood T cell repertoires in COVID-19. The protocol was immunoSEQ multiplex PCR, while the TCRdb copy is restricted to in-frame clones and leaves out a portion. Here the sample spans approximately 90,000 clones, about three quarters being singletons. Sequenced material: peripheral blood. These receptors were taken from a human donor in a cohort sampled during active COVID-19.

As to this clone: The germline gene is not matched at one end of the junction; a read error may be the cause. The rearrangement links TRBV3-1 (or the pseudogene TRBV3-2) to TRBJ1-1, with TRBD1 matching over 8 bases. This CDR3 region has 17 residues. The V gene's germline CDR1 is LGHDT and CDR2 YNNKEL (reference sequence). The DNA of the CDR3 is TGTGCCAGCAGCCAAAAAGGACAGGGCTACCCGAACGCTGAAGCTTTCTTT. Its translation: CASSQKGQGYPNAEAFF.

V usage is TRBV7-9 and J usage is TRBJ1-3, with TRBD1 matching over 7 bases. The CDR3 length is 17 residues. The V gene end was trimmed by 6 bases and the J gene end by 2 bases; junction bases not matched to a gene: 13. Germline V gives CDR1 SEHNR, CDR2 FQNEAQ (reference sequence). The chain's CDR3 is CASRQDRVTEPGNTIYF. Here the CDR3 DNA reads TGTGCCAGCAGACAAGACAGGGTCACCGAACCTGGAAACACCATATATTTT.

The rearrangement links TRBV13 to TRBJ1-4, with TRBD1 matching over 9 bases. From germline, CDR1 is PRHDT and CDR2 FYEKMQ (reference sequence). After removal of 5 bases from V and 2 bases from J, the junction contained 6 bases not matched to a gene. This CDR3 comprises 16 residues. The CDR3 sequence: CASSVQGARTNEKLFF. DNA for the CDR3: TGTGCCAGCAGCGTACAGGGGGCTCGCACTAATGAAAAACTGTTTTTT.

This chain connects TRBV4-1 to TRBJ1-6; TRBD1 agrees at 9 bases. The CDR3 spans 15 residues. CDR1 is MGHRA, CDR2 YSYEKL, per germline. The J segment lost 8 bases and the V segment lost 3 bases, leaving 5 bases of the junction unmatched. The CDR3 nucleotides read TGCGCCAGCAGCCAGGCGGGACAGGGCGATTCACCCCTCCACTTT. Protein product: CASSQAGQGDSPLHF.

The V call is TRBV28, the J call TRBJ2-1; 10 nucleotides match TRBD2. The CDR3 has 16 residues. V dropped 4 bases and J dropped 7; count of bases not matched to a gene: 10. Per germline, CDR1 MDHEN and CDR2 SYDVKM. CDR3 amino acids: CASSSSGSGSGNEQFF. As DNA, the CDR3 is TGTGCCAGCAGTTCTAGCGGGAGCGGTTCGGGGAATGAGCAGTTCTTC.